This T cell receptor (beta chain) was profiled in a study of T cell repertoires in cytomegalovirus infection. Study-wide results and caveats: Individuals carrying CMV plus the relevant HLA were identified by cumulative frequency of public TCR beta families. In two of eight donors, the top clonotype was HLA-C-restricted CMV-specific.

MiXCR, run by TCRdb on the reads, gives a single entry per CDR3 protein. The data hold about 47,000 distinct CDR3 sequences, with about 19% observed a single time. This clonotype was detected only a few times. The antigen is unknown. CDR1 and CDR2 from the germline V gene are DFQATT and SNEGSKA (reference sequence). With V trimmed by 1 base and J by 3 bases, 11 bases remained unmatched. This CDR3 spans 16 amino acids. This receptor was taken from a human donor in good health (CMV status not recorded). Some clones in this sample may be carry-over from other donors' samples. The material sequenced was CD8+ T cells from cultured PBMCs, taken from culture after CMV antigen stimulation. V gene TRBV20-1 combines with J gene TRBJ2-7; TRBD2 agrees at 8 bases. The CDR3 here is CSARASFSGNGYEQYF. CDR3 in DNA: TGCAGTGCTAGAGCGTCCTTTAGCGGGAACGGCTACGAGCAGTACTTC.